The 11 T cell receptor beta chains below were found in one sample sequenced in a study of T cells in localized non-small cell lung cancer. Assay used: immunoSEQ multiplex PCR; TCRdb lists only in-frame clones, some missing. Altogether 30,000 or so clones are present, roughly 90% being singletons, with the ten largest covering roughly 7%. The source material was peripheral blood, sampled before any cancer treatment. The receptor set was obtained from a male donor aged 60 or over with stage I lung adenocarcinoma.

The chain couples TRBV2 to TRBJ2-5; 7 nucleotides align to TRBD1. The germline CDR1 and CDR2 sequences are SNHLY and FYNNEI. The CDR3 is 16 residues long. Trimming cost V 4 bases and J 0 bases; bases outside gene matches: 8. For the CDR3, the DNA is TGTGCCAGCAGTGGGGGACAGACAAACTACCAAGAGACCCAGTACTTC. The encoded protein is CASSGGQTNYQETQYF.

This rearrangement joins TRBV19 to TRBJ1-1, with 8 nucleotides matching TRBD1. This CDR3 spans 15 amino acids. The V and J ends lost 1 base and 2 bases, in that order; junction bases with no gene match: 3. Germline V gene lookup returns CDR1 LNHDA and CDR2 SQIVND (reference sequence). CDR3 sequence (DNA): TGTGCCAGTAGTATAGGAGACAGGGGTAACACTGAAGCTTTCTTT. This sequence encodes CASSIGDRGNTEAFF.

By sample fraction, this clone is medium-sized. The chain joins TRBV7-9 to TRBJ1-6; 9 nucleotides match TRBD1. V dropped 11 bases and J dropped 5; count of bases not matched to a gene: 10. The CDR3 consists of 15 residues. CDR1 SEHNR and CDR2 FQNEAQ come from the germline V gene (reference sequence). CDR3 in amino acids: CAVNGGDRDNSPLHF. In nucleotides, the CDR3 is TGTGCCGTTAACGGAGGGGACAGGGATAATTCACCCCTCCACTTT. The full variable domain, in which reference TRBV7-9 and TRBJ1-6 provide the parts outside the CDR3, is DTGVSQNPRHKITKRGQNVTFRCDPISEHNRLYWYRQTLGQGPEFLTYFQNEAQLEKSRLLSDRFSAERPKGSFSTLEIQRTEQGDSAMYLCAVNGGDRDNSPLHFGNGTRLTVT.

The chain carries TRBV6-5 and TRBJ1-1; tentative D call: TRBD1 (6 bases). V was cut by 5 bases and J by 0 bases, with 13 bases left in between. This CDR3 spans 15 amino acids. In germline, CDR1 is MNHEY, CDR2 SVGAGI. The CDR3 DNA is TGTGCCAGCAGTCCCCACAGGGTGGTGAACACTGAAGCTTTCTTT. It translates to CASSPHRVVNTEAFF.

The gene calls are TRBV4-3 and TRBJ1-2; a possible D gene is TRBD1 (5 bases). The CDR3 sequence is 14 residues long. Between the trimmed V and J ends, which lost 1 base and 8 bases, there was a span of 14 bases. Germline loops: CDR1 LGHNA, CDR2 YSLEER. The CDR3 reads CASSQGRGMGGYTF. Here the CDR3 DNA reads TGCGCCAGCAGCCAAGGGCGGGGGATGGGCGGCTACACCTTC.

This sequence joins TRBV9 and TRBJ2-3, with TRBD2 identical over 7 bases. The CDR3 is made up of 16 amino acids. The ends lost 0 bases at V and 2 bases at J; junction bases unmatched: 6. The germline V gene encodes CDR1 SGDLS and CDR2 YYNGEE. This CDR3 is CASSVGGGGYTDTQYF. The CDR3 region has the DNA TGTGCCAGCAGCGTAGGCGGCGGGGGTTACACAGATACGCAGTATTTT.

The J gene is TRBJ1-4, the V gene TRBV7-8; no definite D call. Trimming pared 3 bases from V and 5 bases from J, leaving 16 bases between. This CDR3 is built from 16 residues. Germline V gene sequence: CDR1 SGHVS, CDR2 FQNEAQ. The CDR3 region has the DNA TGTGCCAGCAGCTTCTTTAGGGCCCCGATCAATGAAAAACTGTTTTTT. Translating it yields CASSFFRAPINEKLFF.

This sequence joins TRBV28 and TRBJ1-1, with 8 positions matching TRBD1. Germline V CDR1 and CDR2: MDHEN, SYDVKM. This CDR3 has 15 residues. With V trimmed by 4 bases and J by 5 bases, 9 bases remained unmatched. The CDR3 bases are TGTGCCAGCAGTTCTGAGCAGGGGGCGCGAACTGAAGCTTTCTTT. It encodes CASSSEQGARTEAFF.

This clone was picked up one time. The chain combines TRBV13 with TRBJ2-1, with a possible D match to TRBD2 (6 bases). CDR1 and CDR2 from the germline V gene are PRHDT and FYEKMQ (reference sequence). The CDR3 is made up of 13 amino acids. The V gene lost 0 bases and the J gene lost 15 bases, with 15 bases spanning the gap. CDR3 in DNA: TGTGCCAGCAGCTTAGGGGGGACTCTTTCTCGGTTCTTC. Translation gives CASSLGGTLSRFF.

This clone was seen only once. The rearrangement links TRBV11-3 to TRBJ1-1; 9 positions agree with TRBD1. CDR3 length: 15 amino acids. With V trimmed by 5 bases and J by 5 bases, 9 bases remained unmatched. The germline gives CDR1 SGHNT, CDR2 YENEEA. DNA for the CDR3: TGTGCCAGCAGCGCGGCCGGGACAGGGAGGACTGAAGCTTTCTTT. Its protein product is CASSAAGTGRTEAFF.

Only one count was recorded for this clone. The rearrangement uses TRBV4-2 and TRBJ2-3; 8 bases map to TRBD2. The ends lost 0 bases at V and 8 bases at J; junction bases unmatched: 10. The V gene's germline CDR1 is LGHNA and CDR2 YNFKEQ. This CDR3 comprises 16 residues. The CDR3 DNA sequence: TGTGCCAGCAGCCAAGATGGGGAGGGGAGCGGGGGTACGCAGTATTTT. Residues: CASSQDGEGSGGTQYF.